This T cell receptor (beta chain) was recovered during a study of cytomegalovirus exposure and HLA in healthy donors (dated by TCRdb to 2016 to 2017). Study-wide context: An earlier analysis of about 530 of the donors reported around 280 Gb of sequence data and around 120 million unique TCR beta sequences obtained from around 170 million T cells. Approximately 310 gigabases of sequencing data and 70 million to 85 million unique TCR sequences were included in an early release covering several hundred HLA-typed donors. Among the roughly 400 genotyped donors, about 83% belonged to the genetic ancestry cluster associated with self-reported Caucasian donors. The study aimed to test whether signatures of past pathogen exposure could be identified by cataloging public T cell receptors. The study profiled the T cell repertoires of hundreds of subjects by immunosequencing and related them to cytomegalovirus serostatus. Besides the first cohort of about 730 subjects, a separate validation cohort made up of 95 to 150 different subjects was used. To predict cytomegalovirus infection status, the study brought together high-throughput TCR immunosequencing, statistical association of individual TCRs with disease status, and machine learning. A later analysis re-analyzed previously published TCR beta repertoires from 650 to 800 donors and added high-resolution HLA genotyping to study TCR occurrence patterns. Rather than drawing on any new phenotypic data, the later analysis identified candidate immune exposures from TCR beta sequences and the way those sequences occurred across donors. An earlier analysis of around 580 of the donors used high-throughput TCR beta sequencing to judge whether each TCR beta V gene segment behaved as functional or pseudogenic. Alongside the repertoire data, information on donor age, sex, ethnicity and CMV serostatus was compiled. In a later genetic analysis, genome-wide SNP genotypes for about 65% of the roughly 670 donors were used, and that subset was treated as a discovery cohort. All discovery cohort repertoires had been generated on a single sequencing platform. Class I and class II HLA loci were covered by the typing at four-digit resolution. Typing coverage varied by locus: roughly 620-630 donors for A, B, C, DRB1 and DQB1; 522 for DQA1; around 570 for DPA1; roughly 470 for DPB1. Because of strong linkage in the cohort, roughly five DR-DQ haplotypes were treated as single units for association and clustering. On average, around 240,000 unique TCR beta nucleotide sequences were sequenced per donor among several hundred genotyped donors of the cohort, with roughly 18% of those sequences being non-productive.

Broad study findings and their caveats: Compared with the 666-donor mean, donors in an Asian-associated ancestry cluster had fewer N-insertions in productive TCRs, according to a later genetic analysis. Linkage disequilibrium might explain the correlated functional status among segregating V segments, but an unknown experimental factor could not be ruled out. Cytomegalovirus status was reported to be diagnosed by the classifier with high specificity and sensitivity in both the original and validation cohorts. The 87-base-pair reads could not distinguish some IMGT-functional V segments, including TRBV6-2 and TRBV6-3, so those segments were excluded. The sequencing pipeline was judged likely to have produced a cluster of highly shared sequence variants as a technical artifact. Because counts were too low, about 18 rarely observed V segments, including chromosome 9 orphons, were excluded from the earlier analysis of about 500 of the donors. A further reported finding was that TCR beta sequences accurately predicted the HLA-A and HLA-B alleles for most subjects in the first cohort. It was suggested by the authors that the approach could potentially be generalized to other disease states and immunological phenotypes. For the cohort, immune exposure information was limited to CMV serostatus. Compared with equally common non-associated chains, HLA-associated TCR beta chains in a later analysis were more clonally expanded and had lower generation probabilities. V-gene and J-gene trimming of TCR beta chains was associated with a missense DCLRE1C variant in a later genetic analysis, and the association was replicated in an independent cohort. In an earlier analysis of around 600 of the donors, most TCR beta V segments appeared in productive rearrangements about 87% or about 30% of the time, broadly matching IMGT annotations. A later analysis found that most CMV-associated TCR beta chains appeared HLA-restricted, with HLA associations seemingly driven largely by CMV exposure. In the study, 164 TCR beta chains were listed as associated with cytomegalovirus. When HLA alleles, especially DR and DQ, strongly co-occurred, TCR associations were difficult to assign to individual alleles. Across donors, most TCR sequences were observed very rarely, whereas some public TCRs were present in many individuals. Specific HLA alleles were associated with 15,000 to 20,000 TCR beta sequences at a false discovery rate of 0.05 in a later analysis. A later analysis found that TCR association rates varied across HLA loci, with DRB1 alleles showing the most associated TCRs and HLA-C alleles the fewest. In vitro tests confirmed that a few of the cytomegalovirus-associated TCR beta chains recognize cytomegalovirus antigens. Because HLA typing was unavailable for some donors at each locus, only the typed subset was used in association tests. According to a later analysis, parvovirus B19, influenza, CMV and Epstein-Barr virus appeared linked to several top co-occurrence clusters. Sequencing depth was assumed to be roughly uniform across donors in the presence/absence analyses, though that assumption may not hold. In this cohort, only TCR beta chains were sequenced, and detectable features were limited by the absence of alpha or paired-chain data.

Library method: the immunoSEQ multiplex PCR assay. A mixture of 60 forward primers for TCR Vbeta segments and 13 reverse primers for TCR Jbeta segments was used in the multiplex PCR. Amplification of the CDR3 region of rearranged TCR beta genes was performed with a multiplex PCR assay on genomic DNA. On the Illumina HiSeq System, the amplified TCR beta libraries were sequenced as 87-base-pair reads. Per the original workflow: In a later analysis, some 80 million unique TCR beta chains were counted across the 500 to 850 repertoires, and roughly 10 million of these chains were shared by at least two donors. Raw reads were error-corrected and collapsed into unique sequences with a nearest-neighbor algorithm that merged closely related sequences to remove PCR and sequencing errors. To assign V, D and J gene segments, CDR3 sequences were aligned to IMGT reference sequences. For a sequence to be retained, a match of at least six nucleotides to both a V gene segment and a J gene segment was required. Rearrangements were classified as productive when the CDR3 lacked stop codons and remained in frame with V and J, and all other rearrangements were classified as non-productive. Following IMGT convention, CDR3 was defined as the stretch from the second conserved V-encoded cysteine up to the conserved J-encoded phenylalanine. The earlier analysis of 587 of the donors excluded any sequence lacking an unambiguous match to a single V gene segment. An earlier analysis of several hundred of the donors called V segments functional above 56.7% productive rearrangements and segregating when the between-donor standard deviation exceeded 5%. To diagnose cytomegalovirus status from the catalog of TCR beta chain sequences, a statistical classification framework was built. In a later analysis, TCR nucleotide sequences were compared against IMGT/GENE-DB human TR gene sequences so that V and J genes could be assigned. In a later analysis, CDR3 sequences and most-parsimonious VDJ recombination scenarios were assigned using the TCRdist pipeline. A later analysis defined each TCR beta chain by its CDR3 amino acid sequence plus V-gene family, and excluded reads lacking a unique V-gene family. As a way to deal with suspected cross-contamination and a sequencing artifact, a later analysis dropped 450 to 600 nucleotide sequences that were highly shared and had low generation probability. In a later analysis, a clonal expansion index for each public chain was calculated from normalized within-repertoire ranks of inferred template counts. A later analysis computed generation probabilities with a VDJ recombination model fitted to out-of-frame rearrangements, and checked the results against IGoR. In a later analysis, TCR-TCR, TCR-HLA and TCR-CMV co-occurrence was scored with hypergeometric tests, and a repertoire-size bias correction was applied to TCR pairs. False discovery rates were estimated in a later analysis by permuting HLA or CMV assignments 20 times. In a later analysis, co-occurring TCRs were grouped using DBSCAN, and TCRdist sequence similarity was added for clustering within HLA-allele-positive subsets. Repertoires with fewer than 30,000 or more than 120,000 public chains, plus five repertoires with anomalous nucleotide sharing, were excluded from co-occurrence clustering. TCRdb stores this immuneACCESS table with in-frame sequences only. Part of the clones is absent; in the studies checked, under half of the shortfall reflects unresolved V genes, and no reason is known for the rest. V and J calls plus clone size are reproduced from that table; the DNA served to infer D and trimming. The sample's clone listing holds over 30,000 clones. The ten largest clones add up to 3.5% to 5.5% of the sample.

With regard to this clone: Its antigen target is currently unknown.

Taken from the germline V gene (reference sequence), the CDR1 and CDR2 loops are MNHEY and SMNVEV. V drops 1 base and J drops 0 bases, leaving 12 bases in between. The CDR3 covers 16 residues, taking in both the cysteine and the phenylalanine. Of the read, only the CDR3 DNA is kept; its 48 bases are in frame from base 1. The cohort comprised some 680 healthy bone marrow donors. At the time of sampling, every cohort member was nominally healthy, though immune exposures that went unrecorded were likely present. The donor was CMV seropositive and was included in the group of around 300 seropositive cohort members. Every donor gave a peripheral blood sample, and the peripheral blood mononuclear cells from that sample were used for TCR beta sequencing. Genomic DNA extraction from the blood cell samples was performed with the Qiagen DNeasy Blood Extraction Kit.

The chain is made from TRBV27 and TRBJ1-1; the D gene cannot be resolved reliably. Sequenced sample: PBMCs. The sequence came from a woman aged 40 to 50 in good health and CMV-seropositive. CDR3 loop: CASSLWARTMNTEAFF. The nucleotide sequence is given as TGTGCCAGCAGTTTATGGGCACGGACTATGAACACTGAAGCTTTCTTT.